The clone carrying this T cell receptor beta chain was picked up a small number of times. The antigen is not known. The data derive from a study of beta chain features in type 1 diabetes. Overall study results and limits: Type 1 diabetes patients showed a moderate but significant shortening of TCRB CDR3s in all four CD4+ subsets.

Trimming took off 2 bases at V and 0 bases at J, with 11 bases between the two ends. There are 16 residues in the CDR3. CDR1 is KGHSH and CDR2 is LQKENI in the germline V gene. Investigators reverse transcribed all isolated RNA, so they sequenced expressed TCRB transcripts. Using immunoSEQ multiplex PCR, the repertoire was profiled, and TCRdb retains in-frame clones only, with some absent. The repertoire includes about 710,000 clones, more than 12% of them detected once, and 0.04% sits in the top ten. Sorting of CD4+ naive, central memory, regulatory and stem cell-like memory cells was performed via CD45RO/CCR7/CD25/CD127/CD95/CD27.

The specimen sequenced was naive CD4+ T cells from blood. J is TRBJ1-3 and V is TRBV18; unclear D gene. The receptor comes from a man between 18 and 29 years old with type 1 diabetes. For the CDR3, the DNA is TGTGCCAGCTCACCAATGGACTCTATCTCTGGAAACACCATATATTTT. Translated, it gives CASSPMDSISGNTIYF.